Following are 25 T cell receptor beta chains from one sample sequenced in a study of cytomegalovirus exposure and HLA in healthy donors. It was with 60 Vbeta and 13 Jbeta primers that the PCR ran. Profiled with immunoSEQ multiplex PCR; TCRdb holds only in-frame clones, not every one. Of 110,000 or so clones in the sample, roughly 69% were seen once. The specimen was PBMCs. These receptors originate from a woman aged 70 to 79 in good health and CMV-seropositive.

The chain links TRBV19 to TRBJ1-4; D unclear. Trimming cost V 3 bases and J 4 bases, with 9 bases left between them. The V gene's germline CDR1 is LNHDA and CDR2 SQIVND (reference sequence). The CDR3 loop spans 14 amino acids. The CDR3 region is CASSIPGFNEKLFF. The CDR3 DNA follows: TGTGCCAGTAGTATCCCCGGGTTTAATGAAAAACTGTTTTTT.

The V gene is TRBV10-1, the J gene TRBJ2-5; 11 bases fit TRBD2. Germline trimming cut 6 bases from V and 4 bases from J; bases unmatched to any gene: 13. This CDR3 spans 17 amino acids. Germline V CDR1 and CDR2: WNHNN, SYGVQD (reference sequence). The CDR3 DNA reads TGCGCCAGCAGCCCCGGGACTAGCGGATCGGTAGCAGAGACCCAGTACTTC. Protein product: CASSPGTSGSVAETQYF.

The J gene is TRBJ2-5, the V gene TRBV7-9; TRBD1 agrees at 7 bases. Germline CDR1 and CDR2: SEHNR and FQNEAQ (reference sequence). Trimming removed 3 bases from V and 1 base from J; junction bases left unmatched: 8. This CDR3 contains 16 residues. CDR3 DNA: TGTGCCAGCAGCTTTGGAAGACAGGGAAGCCAAGAGACCCAGTACTTC. It yields the protein CASSFGRQGSQETQYF.

V is TRBV19 and J is TRBJ1-6; 9 bases agree with TRBD1. The CDR3 covers 15 residues. V dropped 10 bases and J dropped 5; count of bases not matched to a gene: 9. Germline-derived CDR1 and CDR2 are LNHDA and SQIVND (reference sequence). The CDR3 DNA follows: TGTGCCACCACAGGGGGCGGATCAAATAATTCACCCCTCCACTTT. Translation gives CATTGGGSNNSPLHF.

This rearrangement joins TRBV2 to TRBJ2-7, with D possibly TRBD1 on 7 matching bases. The V end was cut by 3 bases, the J end by 4 bases, with 13 bases between. Germline V lookup: CDR1 SNHLY, CDR2 FYNNEI. The CDR3 runs to 14 residues. Here the CDR3 reads CASSDQQGGYEQYF. Written as DNA, the CDR3 is TGTGCCAGCAGTGATCAGCAGGGGGGATACGAGCAGTACTTC.

A few counts support this clone. The chain employs TRBV6-1 and TRBJ1-1; weak D call: TRBD1 (6 bases). There are 14 residues in the CDR3. The germline gives CDR1 MNHNS, CDR2 SASEGT. V lost 3 bases and J lost 1, with 9 bases in between. The CDR3 DNA follows: TGTGCCAGCAGTGAGACAGGACCGAACACTGAAGCTTTCTTT. Protein product: CASSETGPNTEAFF.

The V call is TRBV4-1, the J call TRBJ2-2, with a tentative D call TRBD1 (6 bases). The CDR3 sequence is 15 residues long. CDR1 and CDR2 from the germline V gene are MGHRA and YSYEKL. The germline V and J ends were trimmed by 1 base and 6 bases, with 12 bases remaining between them. The CDR3 loop is CASSQARGYAGELFF. The CDR3 region has the DNA TGCGCCAGCAGCCAAGCCAGGGGTTACGCCGGGGAGCTGTTTTTT.

The chain has TRBV7-2 and TRBJ2-2; TRBD2 might be the D (5 bases). This CDR3 is 17 amino acids long. V was trimmed by 2 bases and J by 6 bases, leaving 19 bases between them. Germline CDR1 reads SGHTA; CDR2 reads FQGNSA. In DNA, the CDR3 is TGTGCCAGCAGCTTAACCTCATATCGGGGAAGCGCCGGGGAGCTGTTTTTT. This gives the protein CASSLTSYRGSAGELFF. Full variable domain (outside the CDR3, taken from reference TRBV7-2 and TRBJ2-2): GAGVSQSPSNKVTEKGKDVELRCDPISGHTALYWYRQSLGQGLEFLIYFQGNSAPDKSGLPSDRFSAERTGGSVSTLTIQRTQQEDSAVYLCASSLTSYRGSAGELFFGEGSRLTVL.

This chain links TRBV10-3 with TRBJ1-1, with 7 bases identical to TRBD1. CDR1 and CDR2 (germline): ENHRY, SYGVKD. After removal of 1 base from V and 4 bases from J, the junction contained 6 bases not matched to a gene. The CDR3 is 15 amino acids. The CDR3 DNA sequence: TGTGCCATCAGTGAGTTACCGACAGGGACCACTGAAGCTTTCTTT. Its translation is CAISELPTGTTEAFF.

This clone came up a few times. The chain is built from TRBV13 and TRBJ2-6, with 8 bases fitting TRBD1. The length of the CDR3 is 18 residues. CDR1 and CDR2 (germline): PRHDT, FYEKMQ (reference sequence). The V segment lost 5 bases and the J segment 2 bases; nucleotides outside the gene matches: 11. The CDR3 sequence is CASSPYSQGAAGANVLTF. CDR3 DNA: TGTGCCAGCAGCCCCTACAGTCAGGGGGCGGCTGGGGCCAACGTCCTGACTTTC.

V usage is TRBV10-1 and J usage is TRBJ1-2, with D tentatively TRBD1 (5 bases). The CDR3 contains 12 residues. From germline, CDR1 is WNHNN and CDR2 SYGVQD (reference sequence). The ends were cut back, 11 bases at V and 8 bases at J, with 18 bases in the middle. The CDR3 here is CAATLAGNGYTF. CDR3 nucleotide sequence: TGCGCCGCCACCTTGGCAGGGAACGGCTACACCTTC.

The rearrangement joins TRBV5-8 to TRBJ2-5; 7 bases map to TRBD2. The length of the CDR3 is 13 residues. Per the germline V gene, CDR1 is SGHTS and CDR2 is YDEGEE. J was trimmed by 4 bases and V by 4 bases; bases with no gene match: 4. The CDR3 nucleotides read TGTGCCAGCAGCCGGGGACTACGAGAGACCCAGTACTTC. It encodes CASSRGLRETQYF.

V is TRBV18 and J is TRBJ1-1; no clear D gene. The CDR3 consists of 14 residues. V lost 4 bases and J lost 1, with 10 bases in between. CDR1 is KGHSH, CDR2 LQKENI, per germline. The CDR3 nucleotides are TGTGCCAGCTCACTCCAGGCCCAGAACACTGAAGCTTTCTTT. Translation: CASSLQAQNTEAFF.

The rearrangement links TRBV5-1 to TRBJ1-1, with 10 bases aligning to TRBD1. Germline-derived CDR1 and CDR2 are SGHRS and YFSETQ. V trimming: 4 bases; J trimming: 0 bases; junction bases outside the gene matches: 6. CDR3 length equals 16 residues. CDR3 protein: CASSQQTGGLNTEAFF. DNA of the CDR3: TGCGCCAGCAGCCAACAGACAGGGGGCCTGAACACTGAAGCTTTCTTT.

Only a few counts were recorded for this clone. Here the CDR3 reads CASSYSRDSRSPLHF. The CDR3, as DNA: TGTGCCAGCAGTTACTCGCGGGACAGCAGGTCACCCCTCCACTTT. This chain joins TRBV6-5 and TRBJ1-6, with TRBD1 matching over 7 bases. The V segment lost 0 bases and the J segment 10 bases; nucleotides outside the gene matches: 6. This CDR3 region has 15 residues. Germline assignment: CDR1 MNHEY and CDR2 SVGAGI.

The chain carries TRBV30 and TRBJ1-6; D not certain. Trimming pared 5 bases from V and 8 bases from J, leaving 13 bases between. Germline CDR1 reads GTSNPN; CDR2 reads SVGIG (reference sequence). CDR3 length equals 13 residues. This chain's CDR3 is CAWATGVDSPLHF. Here the CDR3 DNA reads TGTGCCTGGGCTACCGGAGTGGATTCACCCCTCCACTTT.

The chain carries TRBV10-2 and TRBJ2-1; TRBD2 matches at 14 bases. With 7 bases clipped from V and 9 bases from J, the junction kept 11 bases outside the gene matches. This CDR3 spans 16 amino acids. The germline V gene has CDR1 WSHSY and CDR2 SAAADI. CDR3 protein: CASIPTSGGAIGEQFF. The CDR3 nucleotides read TGCGCCAGCATTCCGACTAGCGGGGGGGCGATAGGTGAGCAGTTCTTC.

The J gene is TRBJ1-2, the V gene TRBV15; D call uncertain. CDR3 length: 14 residues. CDR1 is LNHNV and CDR2 is YYDKDF in the germline V gene (reference sequence). The ends were cut back, 4 bases at V and 1 base at J, with 10 bases in the middle. CDR3 amino acids: CATSKGGGNYGYTF. The DNA of the CDR3 is TGTGCCACCAGCAAGGGAGGCGGTAACTATGGCTACACCTTC.

This sequence joins TRBV7-2 and TRBJ2-5, with a possible D match to TRBD1 (6 bases). Germline loops: CDR1 SGHTA, CDR2 FQGNSA. CDR3 length equals 13 residues. The V and J ends lost 5 bases and 5 bases respectively, with 12 bases between them. In DNA, the CDR3 is TGTGCCAGCAGCCTGGGGGCCGCGGAGACCCAGTACTTC. Translating it yields CASSLGAAETQYF.

There are a few counts of this clone. This chain uses TRBV7-2 with TRBJ2-7; 7 positions agree with TRBD2. The length of the CDR3 is 14 residues. Trimming removed 1 base from V and 5 bases from J; junction bases left unmatched: 5. The germline V gene has CDR1 SGHTA and CDR2 FQGNSA. The CDR3 DNA sequence: TGTGCCAGCAGCTTAGTGGGGCTAGCGGACGAGCAGTACTTC. It is translated as CASSLVGLADEQYF.

V usage is TRBV20-1 and J usage is TRBJ2-3; D gene unclear. CDR3 length: 11 residues. Per germline, CDR1 DFQATT and CDR2 SNEGSKA (reference sequence). V shed 8 bases and J shed 6 bases, with 12 bases lying between them. CDR3 protein: CSPPPRDTQYF. DNA for the CDR3: TGCAGTCCCCCCCCCAGGGATACGCAGTATTTT.

The V gene is TRBV5-1, the J gene TRBJ1-1; the match to TRBD1 covers 8 bases. CDR1 and CDR2 from the germline V gene are SGHRS and YFSETQ. The V gene end was trimmed by 0 bases and the J gene end by 5 bases; junction bases not matched to a gene: 6. The CDR3 contains 15 residues. In DNA, the CDR3 is TGCGCCAGCAGCTTGGCGACAGGGGAGAGGACTGAAGCTTTCTTT. Its translation is CASSLATGERTEAFF.

This chain joins TRBV10-1 and TRBJ2-5, with a tentative D call TRBD2 (6 bases). V was clipped by 6 bases and J by 4 bases, with 12 bases between them. Germline assignment: CDR1 WNHNN and CDR2 SYGVQD (reference sequence). There are 13 residues in the CDR3. CDR3 loop: CASSGGTSETQYF. Written as DNA, the CDR3 is TGCGCCAGCAGCGGAGGGACGTCAGAGACCCAGTACTTC.

This clone was counted only a few times. The V and J genes are TRBV11-2 and TRBJ1-1; 8 bases align to TRBD1. Germline V CDR1 and CDR2: SGHAT, FQNNGV. Germline trimming cut 5 bases from V and 2 bases from J; bases unmatched to any gene: 13. The CDR3 has 17 residues. For the CDR3, the DNA is TGTGCCAGCAGCGGAGCCGGCGGGACAGGCCTTAACACTGAAGCTTTCTTT. Its protein product is CASSGAGGTGLNTEAFF.

The chain combines TRBV19 with TRBJ1-5; TRBD1 matches 7 bases. Germline assignment: CDR1 LNHDA and CDR2 SQIVND (reference sequence). The CDR3 runs 16 residues. Trimming took 2 bases from V and 1 from J; bases not matched to a gene: 5. Here the CDR3 DNA reads TGTGCCAGTAGTATACTGCCGGGACAGAGCAATCAGCCCCAGCATTTT. Translation gives CASSILPGQSNQPQHF.